The 22 T cell receptor beta chains below come from one sample, sequenced in a study of beta chain features in type 1 diabetes. As every portion of the isolated RNA was reverse transcribed, the sequencing read expressed TCRB transcripts. The method was immunoSEQ multiplex PCR; TCRdb's version includes in-frame clones alone and lacks a portion of them. The sample comprises roughly 330,000 clones, about 11% of which are singletons, and approximately 0.016% rests with the top ten. Sample: naive CD4+ T cells from blood. The source is a young woman in good health.

Only a few counts were recorded for this clone. The chain joins TRBV30 to TRBJ1-1; 8 nucleotides line up with TRBD1. CDR1 and CDR2 from the germline V gene are GTSNPN and SVGIG (reference sequence). J gave up 0 bases and V 0 bases, and 9 bases lay outside the gene matches. CDR3 length equals 17 residues. The chain's CDR3 is CAWSVPLTGDMNTEAFF. The CDR3 nucleotides are TGTGCCTGGAGTGTACCCTTGACAGGGGACATGAACACTGAAGCTTTCTTT.

This CDR3 reads CASSLVTGGIYEQYF. In nucleotides, the CDR3 is TGTGCCAGCAGCTTAGTAACGGGAGGAATCTACGAGCAGTACTTC. V and J are TRBV7-2 and TRBJ2-7; 7 nucleotides match TRBD2. Germline V lookup: CDR1 SGHTA, CDR2 FQGNSA. The CDR3 totals 15 residues. J gave up 3 bases and V 1 base, and 6 bases lay outside the gene matches.

J is TRBJ2-1 and V is TRBV29-1, with 15 bases matching TRBD2. In germline, CDR1 is SQVTM, CDR2 ANQGSEA. CDR3 size: 17 residues. With 4 bases clipped from V and 3 bases from J, the junction kept 7 bases outside the gene matches. CDR3 loop: CSVGWTSGRANYNEQFF. The CDR3 nucleotides read TGCAGCGTTGGGTGGACTAGCGGGAGGGCCAACTACAATGAGCAGTTCTTC.

The chain has TRBV7-3 and TRBJ1-1, with TRBD1 matching 7 bases. After removal of 3 bases from V and 3 bases from J, the junction contained 4 bases not matched to a gene. The CDR3 is made up of 14 amino acids. Looked up from germline, CDR1 is SGHTA and CDR2 is FQGTGA. Here the CDR3 reads CASSLQGVDTEAFF. In DNA, the CDR3 is TGTGCCAGCAGCTTGCAGGGGGTGGACACTGAAGCTTTCTTT.

The gene calls are TRBV9 and TRBJ2-5; 9 positions agree with TRBD2. V dropped 0 bases and J dropped 3; count of bases not matched to a gene: 12. This CDR3 has 18 residues. Looked up from germline, CDR1 is SGDLS and CDR2 is YYNGEE. The CDR3 DNA is TGTGCCAGCAGCGTAGGGGCTAGCGGGATCAATGCGAAAGAGACCCAGTACTTC. It translates to CASSVGASGINAKETQYF.

The V and J genes are TRBV10-3 and TRBJ2-3; 7 bases agree with TRBD2. Germline V lookup: CDR1 ENHRY, CDR2 SYGVKD. V gave up 5 bases and J gave up 1 base; unmatched junction bases: 6. The CDR3 extends over 15 amino acids. Here the CDR3 reads CAISLAGVRTDTQYF. The CDR3 nucleotides are TGTGCCATCAGTCTTGCGGGGGTCCGCACAGATACGCAGTATTTT.

There are a few counts of this clone. This chain links TRBV10-3 with TRBJ1-2; no firm D call. Per germline, CDR1 ENHRY and CDR2 SYGVKD. This CDR3 is built from 13 residues. Trimming took off 5 bases at V and 4 bases at J, with 11 bases between the two ends. The CDR3 is CAISSAATYGYTF. As DNA, the CDR3 is TGTGCCATCAGTAGCGCAGCCACCTATGGCTACACCTTC.

This rearrangement joins TRBV7-2 to TRBJ2-5, with TRBD2 matching over 8 bases. Germline lookup yields CDR1 SGHTA and CDR2 FQGNSA. The length of the CDR3 is 16 residues. The V and J ends lost 3 bases and 4 bases, in that order; junction bases with no gene match: 10. This CDR3 reads CASSLGGAGAPETQYF. CDR3 nucleotide sequence: TGTGCCAGCAGCTTGGGCGGAGCGGGAGCCCCAGAGACCCAGTACTTC.

Only a few counts were recorded for this clone. The V and J genes are TRBV30 and TRBJ2-7, with D possibly being TRBD2 (6 bases). There are 14 residues in the CDR3. Germline lookup yields CDR1 GTSNPN and CDR2 SVGIG (reference sequence). V was shortened by 4 bases and J by 4 bases, with 17 bases between the two germline ends. The CDR3 nucleotides are TGTGCCTGGAATGGAGGGGTGACAGCGTACGAGCAGTACTTC. Protein: CAWNGGVTAYEQYF.

This clone has only a few counts. The chain carries TRBV7-2 and TRBJ2-2; TRBD1 matches at 8 bases. CDR1 is SGHTA, CDR2 FQGNSA, per germline. CDR3 length: 15 amino acids. V shed 5 bases, J shed 0 bases, and the junction held 2 bases outside the gene matches. The CDR3 DNA reads TGTGCCAGCAGCCGACAGGGGACGAACACCGGGGAGCTGTTTTTT. It encodes CASSRQGTNTGELFF. The variable domain in full, completed from reference TRBV7-2 and TRBJ2-2, reads GAGVSQSPSNKVTEKGKDVELRCDPISGHTALYWYRQSLGQGLEFLIYFQGNSAPDKSGLPSDRFSAERTGGSVSTLTIQRTQQEDSAVYLCASSRQGTNTGELFFGEGSRLTVL.

This clone has just a few counts. V and J are TRBV4-3 and TRBJ2-7, with D possibly matching TRBD2 (5 bases). The ends were cut back, 3 bases at V and 3 bases at J, with 12 bases in the middle. CDR3 length: 14 residues. Per germline, CDR1 LGHNA and CDR2 YSLEER. The chain's CDR3 is CASSQALGDYEQYF. The CDR3, as DNA: TGCGCCAGCAGCCAGGCACTAGGCGACTACGAGCAGTACTTC.

The chain combines TRBV19 with TRBJ1-5, with TRBD1 as a possible D gene (6 bases). The CDR3 sequence is 18 residues long. V was shortened by 5 bases and J by 0 bases, with 20 bases between the two germline ends. CDR1 and CDR2 from the germline V gene are LNHDA and SQIVND (reference sequence). CDR3: CASSSTGAIDYSNQPQHF. The CDR3 coding sequence is TGTGCCAGTAGTTCGACAGGTGCGATCGACTATAGCAATCAGCCCCAGCATTTT.

The chain couples TRBV4-3 to TRBJ2-3; 10 nucleotides line up with TRBD2. The CDR3 is 22 amino acids. Losses at the gene ends were 0 bases for V and 5 bases for J; bases not matched to a gene: 23. Germline V lookup: CDR1 LGHNA, CDR2 YSLEER. The CDR3 DNA sequence: TGCGCCAGCAGCCAAGATTTAATAGGTCTAGCGGGAGCGATATCCTCGGGAGATACGCAGTATTTT. It translates to CASSQDLIGLAGAISSGDTQYF.

J is TRBJ1-2 and V is TRBV18; 8 bases fit TRBD1. Germline CDR1 is KGHSH and CDR2 is LQKENI. Trimming at V came to 4 bases and at J to 4 bases, leaving 8 bases not matched to a gene. This CDR3 is built from 15 residues. CDR3 protein: CASSLNDRGIYGYTF. The CDR3 DNA is TGTGCCAGCTCACTAAACGACAGGGGAATCTATGGCTACACCTTC.

The chain joins TRBV5-1 to TRBJ2-5; weak D call: TRBD1 (7 bases). This CDR3 region has 16 residues. The ends were cut back, 0 bases at V and 4 bases at J, with 16 bases in the middle. Germline V CDR1 and CDR2: SGHRS, YFSETQ. In DNA form, the CDR3 reads TGCGCCAGCAGCTTGGGGCGGGACAGATTTTCAGAGACCCAGTACTTC. This sequence encodes CASSLGRDRFSETQYF.

The table lists this clone with a few counts. This CDR3 reads CASSFNPTSGRNEQFF. The DNA for the CDR3 is TGTGCCAGTAGTTTCAACCCGACTAGCGGGAGGAATGAGCAGTTCTTC. V is TRBV19 and J is TRBJ2-1; 13 bases line up with TRBD2. The CDR3 runs 16 residues. J gave up 7 bases and V 5 bases, and 8 bases lay outside the gene matches. In germline, CDR1 is LNHDA, CDR2 SQIVND (reference sequence).

V is TRBV7-9 and J is TRBJ2-1; a weak D match, TRBD2 (5 bases). Germline CDR1 is SEHNR and CDR2 is FQNEAQ (reference sequence). V dropped 5 bases and J dropped 3 bases, with 11 bases sitting between them. This CDR3 has 14 residues. CDR3 coding DNA: TGTGCCAGCAGCGATGGACTCGACTACAATGAGCAGTTCTTC. Protein sequence: CASSDGLDYNEQFF.

This clone was found a few times. This chain links TRBV30 with TRBJ2-7; D call uncertain. CDR1 GTSNPN and CDR2 SVGIG come from the germline V gene (reference sequence). CDR3 length equals 12 residues. With 4 bases removed from V and 0 bases from J, the gap between germline ends came to 7 bases. CDR3 amino acids: CAWNPGSYEQYF. The CDR3 DNA reads TGTGCCTGGAATCCGGGCTCCTACGAGCAGTACTTC.

The chain joins TRBV19 to TRBJ2-5, with 9 bases aligning to TRBD1. This CDR3 is built from 15 residues. The germline CDR1 and CDR2 sequences are LNHDA and SQIVND (reference sequence). Unmatched junction bases numbered 8, after V lost 4 bases and J lost 5 bases. CDR3 residues: CASSNGQGTVETQYF. In DNA form, the CDR3 reads TGTGCCAGTAGTAATGGACAGGGGACGGTGGAGACCCAGTACTTC.

This clone showed up just a few times. J is TRBJ2-7 and V is TRBV7-2; TRBD1 is a possible D gene (6 bases). CDR1 and CDR2 (germline): SGHTA, FQGNSA. V was clipped by 3 bases and J by 3 bases, with 9 bases between them. The CDR3 is 13 amino acids. The CDR3 sequence is CASSFGRGYEQYF. CDR3 coding DNA: TGTGCCAGCAGCTTCGGCAGGGGCTACGAGCAGTACTTC. The variable domain in full, completed from reference TRBV7-2 and TRBJ2-7, reads GAGVSQSPSNKVTEKGKDVELRCDPISGHTALYWYRQSLGQGLEFLIYFQGNSAPDKSGLPSDRFSAERTGGSVSTLTIQRTQQEDSAVYLCASSFGRGYEQYFGPGTRLTVT.

In this sample, this clone turned up a few times. This chain joins TRBV14 and TRBJ2-1; 7 bases line up with TRBD2. The germline gives CDR1 SGHDN, CDR2 FVKESK. J was trimmed by 2 bases and V by 3 bases; bases with no gene match: 1. This CDR3 has 14 amino acids. CDR3 sequence reads: CASSQLAAYNEQFF. CDR3 DNA: TGTGCCAGCAGCCAGCTAGCGGCCTACAATGAGCAGTTCTTC.

The chain combines TRBV11-2 with TRBJ1-4; TRBD1 agrees at 7 bases. CDR3 size: 14 residues. CDR1 SGHAT and CDR2 FQNNGV come from the germline V gene. Germline trimming cut 5 bases from V and 11 bases from J; bases unmatched to any gene: 11. The CDR3 reads CASSESSRGQKLFF. The DNA of the CDR3 is TGTGCCAGCAGCGAGAGTAGTAGGGGACAGAAACTGTTTTTT.